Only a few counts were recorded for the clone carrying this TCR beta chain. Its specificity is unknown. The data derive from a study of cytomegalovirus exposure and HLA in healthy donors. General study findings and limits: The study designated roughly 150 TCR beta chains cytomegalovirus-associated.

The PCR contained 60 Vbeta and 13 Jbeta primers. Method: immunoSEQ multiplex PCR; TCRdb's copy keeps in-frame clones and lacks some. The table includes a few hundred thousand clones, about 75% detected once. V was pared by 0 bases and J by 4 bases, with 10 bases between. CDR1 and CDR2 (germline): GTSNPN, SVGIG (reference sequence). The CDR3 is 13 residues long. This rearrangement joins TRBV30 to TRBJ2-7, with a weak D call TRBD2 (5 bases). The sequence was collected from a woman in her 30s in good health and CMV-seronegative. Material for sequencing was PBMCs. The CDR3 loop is CAWSVTSLYEQYF. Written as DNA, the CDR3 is TGTGCCTGGAGTGTAACTAGTTTATACGAGCAGTACTTC.